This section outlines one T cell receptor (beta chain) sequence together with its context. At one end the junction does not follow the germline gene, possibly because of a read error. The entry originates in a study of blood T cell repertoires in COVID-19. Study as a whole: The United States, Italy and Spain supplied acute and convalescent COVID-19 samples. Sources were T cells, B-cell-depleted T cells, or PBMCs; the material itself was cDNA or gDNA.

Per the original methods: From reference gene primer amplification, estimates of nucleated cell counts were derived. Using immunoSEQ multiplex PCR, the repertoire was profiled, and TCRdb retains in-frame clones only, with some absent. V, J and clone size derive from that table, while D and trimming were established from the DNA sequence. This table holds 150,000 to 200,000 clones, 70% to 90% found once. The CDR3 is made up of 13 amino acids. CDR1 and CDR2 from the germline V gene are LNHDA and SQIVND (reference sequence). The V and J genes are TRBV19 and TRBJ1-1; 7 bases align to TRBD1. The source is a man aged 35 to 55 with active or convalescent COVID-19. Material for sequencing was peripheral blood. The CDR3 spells CASSVDRVSEAFF. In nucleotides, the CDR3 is TGTGCCAGTAGTGTAGACAGGGTATCGGAAGCTTTCTTT.